Listed here are 21 T cell receptor beta chains from one sample, sequenced in a study of blood T cell repertoires in COVID-19. TCRdb's copy holds only in-frame clones and misses some; the assay was immunoSEQ multiplex PCR. The data show about 36,000 clones, with 78% seen just once and approximately 30% held by the top ten. Sequences were obtained from peripheral blood. All receptors come from a man in his 60s with acute or convalescent COVID-19.

The chain carries TRBV10-2 and TRBJ2-7; possibly TRBD1 for D (6 bases). Germline V gene lookup returns CDR1 WSHSY and CDR2 SAAADI. CDR3 length: 14 residues. Trimming cost V 6 bases and J 6 bases, with 18 bases left between them. CDR3 residues: CASRDTGFSSEQYF. CDR3 in DNA: TGCGCCAGCAGGGATACAGGGTTCAGTTCCGAGCAGTACTTC.

The chain carries TRBV2 and TRBJ2-3; 11 positions match TRBD2. V shed 6 bases and J 0 bases; nucleotides not matched to a gene: 8. Germline V CDR1 and CDR2: SNHLY, FYNNEI. The CDR3 consists of 17 residues. DNA of the CDR3: TGTGCCAGCAGGAGACTAGCGGGGCGTGCTAGCACAGATACGCAGTATTTT. Amino acid sequence: CASRRLAGRASTDTQYF.

The chain is built from TRBV2 and TRBJ2-1, with 12 bases fitting TRBD2. Germline assignment: CDR1 SNHLY and CDR2 FYNNEI. This CDR3 spans 16 amino acids. The V and J ends lost 6 bases and 6 bases, in that order; junction bases with no gene match: 9. The CDR3 protein is CASSDLLAGGLNEQFF. The CDR3 DNA reads TGTGCCAGCAGCGACTTACTAGCGGGAGGACTCAATGAGCAGTTCTTC. The entire variable domain, with the rest obtained from reference TRBV2 and TRBJ2-1, is as follows: EPEVTQTPSHQVTQMGQEVILRCVPISNHLYFYWYRQILGQKVEFLVSFYNNEISEKSEIFDDQFSVERPDGSNFTLKIRSTKLEDSAMYFCASSDLLAGGLNEQFFGPGTRLTVL.

The chain couples TRBV15 to TRBJ2-2, with D perhaps TRBD2 (5 bases). The germline V gene has CDR1 LNHNV and CDR2 YYDKDF (reference sequence). The length of the CDR3 is 15 residues. V lost 6 bases, J lost 2 bases, and 13 bases lay in between. For the CDR3, the DNA is TGTGCCACCAGTATTAGGTCGGGAAACACCGGGGAGCTGTTTTTT. Encoded protein: CATSIRSGNTGELFF.

The rearrangement links TRBV7-2 to TRBJ2-1; 8 bases line up with TRBD1. Germline trimming cut 1 base from V and 2 bases from J; bases unmatched to any gene: 4. The germline V gene encodes CDR1 SGHTA and CDR2 FQGNSA. The CDR3 spans 16 residues. The CDR3 loop reads CASSLETGVAYNEQFF. CDR3 nucleotide sequence: TGTGCCAGCAGCTTAGAGACAGGGGTCGCCTACAATGAGCAGTTCTTC.

The V call is TRBV6-2 or TRBV6-3, the J call TRBJ2-1; TRBD2 might be the D (6 bases). With 2 bases removed from V and 4 bases from J, the gap between germline ends came to 12 bases. This CDR3 is 15 amino acids long. CDR1 is MNHEY and CDR2 is SVGEGT in the germline V gene. The DNA of the CDR3 is TGTGCCAGCAGTTACCGTTCTAGCGAATACAATGAGCAGTTCTTC. As protein: CASSYRSSEYNEQFF.

Here the CDR3 reads CASSNRVRDEKLFF. CDR3 in DNA: TGTGCCAGCAGCAACAGGGTTCGGGATGAAAAACTGTTTTTT. This chain connects TRBV7-9 to TRBJ1-4; a weak D match, TRBD1 (6 bases). Germline V gene lookup returns CDR1 SEHNR and CDR2 FQNEAQ (reference sequence). The CDR3 contains 14 residues. V lost 5 bases, J lost 6 bases, and 13 bases lay in between.

This chain connects TRBV11-3 to TRBJ2-3; D gene uncertain. The CDR3 sequence is 14 residues long. Germline loops: CDR1 SGHNT, CDR2 YENEEA. Between the trimmed V and J ends, which lost 0 bases and 11 bases, there was a span of 15 bases. The CDR3 sequence is CASSLEYDSSGQYF. The CDR3 coding sequence is TGTGCCAGCAGCTTAGAGTACGACTCGTCGGGGCAGTATTTT.

A single count supports this clone. The chain employs TRBV28 and TRBJ2-1; D not resolved. Deletions cut 3 bases from V and 5 bases from J, with 11 bases between. The CDR3 runs to 14 residues. Germline assignment: CDR1 MDHEN and CDR2 SYDVKM. The CDR3 protein is CASSFVGGHNEQFF. The CDR3 nucleotides are TGTGCCAGCAGTTTTGTCGGCGGCCACAATGAGCAGTTCTTC.

The J gene is TRBJ2-7, the V gene TRBV20-1, with D uncertain. CDR3 length: 11 residues. Germline V gene data show CDR1 as DFQATT and CDR2 as SNEGSKA (reference sequence). Trimming removed 0 bases at V and 6 bases at J, with 6 bases between. CDR3: CSARDSGEQYF. CDR3 nucleotide sequence: TGCAGTGCTAGAGATTCCGGCGAGCAGTACTTC.

The genes are TRBV9 and TRBJ2-3, with unresolved D. The CDR3 runs 14 residues. The V gene lost 0 bases and the J gene lost 5 bases, with 10 bases spanning the gap. The germline V gene has CDR1 SGDLS and CDR2 YYNGEE. The CDR3 sequence is CASSVAWSEDTQYF. The CDR3 nucleotides are TGTGCCAGCAGCGTAGCTTGGAGCGAAGATACGCAGTATTTT.

The table lists this clone with a few counts. This chain joins TRBV29-1 and TRBJ2-3; D possibly corresponds to TRBD2 (5 bases). Per the germline V gene, CDR1 is SQVTM and CDR2 is ANQGSEA. The CDR3 totals 12 residues. V lost 3 bases and J lost 4, with 8 bases in between. DNA of the CDR3: TGCAGCGTTGAGAGCGGAGCAGATACGCAGTATTTT. Its translation: CSVESGADTQYF.

This clone was picked up a small number of times. CDR3 residues: CAISGRQGLFSYEQYF. The CDR3 DNA is TGTGCCATCAGTGGGCGACAGGGGTTATTCTCCTACGAGCAGTACTTC. This chain uses TRBV10-3 with TRBJ2-7; 8 bases match TRBD1. The CDR3 consists of 16 residues. The V segment lost 4 bases and the J segment 0 bases; nucleotides outside the gene matches: 8. Germline loops: CDR1 ENHRY, CDR2 SYGVKD.

CDR3 nucleotides: TGTGCCATCAGTCCGGGCCAAAGGACTAGCGGGCGATCCTACGAGCAGTACTTC. Its translation: CAISPGQRTSGRSYEQYF. This chain links TRBV10-3 with TRBJ2-7, with 11 bases fitting TRBD2. CDR3 size: 18 residues. Unmatched junction bases numbered 13, after V lost 5 bases and J lost 1 base. Germline V CDR1 and CDR2: ENHRY, SYGVKD.

V gene TRBV6-1 combines with J gene TRBJ2-1; 12 bases map to TRBD2. This CDR3 is 17 amino acids long. Germline assignment: CDR1 MNHNS and CDR2 SASEGT. After removal of 4 bases from V and 3 bases from J, the junction contained 7 bases not matched to a gene. Written as DNA, the CDR3 is TGTGCCAGCAGTGCCGTGACTAGCGGGAGTATCTACAATGAGCAGTTCTTC. Its protein product is CASSAVTSGSIYNEQFF.

The chain employs TRBV6-5 and TRBJ1-6, with 9 bases that match TRBD1. V lost 7 bases, J lost 7 bases, and 2 bases stayed unmatched. The CDR3 consists of 13 residues. CDR1 is MNHEY, CDR2 SVGAGI, per germline. The DNA of the CDR3 is TGTGCCAGCACCGGACAGGGGAATTCACCCCTCCACTTT. This encodes CASTGQGNSPLHF.

The V and J genes are TRBV6-6 and TRBJ2-7; TRBD1 is a possible D gene (6 bases). The CDR3 length is 15 residues. V dropped 4 bases and J dropped 0 bases, with 13 bases sitting between them. Germline CDR1 and CDR2: MNHNY and SVGAGI (reference sequence). The CDR3 is CASSFGQHSSYEQYF. The CDR3 DNA reads as TGTGCCAGCAGTTTTGGACAGCATTCCTCCTACGAGCAGTACTTC.

The genes are TRBV7-8 and TRBJ2-5, with D perhaps matching TRBD2 (7 bases). Germline assignment: CDR1 SGHVS and CDR2 FQNEAQ. The CDR3 has 13 residues. V shed 6 bases and J shed 4 bases, with 12 bases lying between them. Written as DNA, the CDR3 is TGTGCCAGCAGTTTCGGGGGGCGAGAGACCCAGTACTTC. Protein: CASSFGGRETQYF.

The rearrangement joins TRBV30 to TRBJ1-1; D might be TRBD1 (6 bases). Germline loops: CDR1 GTSNPN, CDR2 SVGIG (reference sequence). This CDR3 is built from 15 residues. V was shortened by 3 bases and J by 0 bases, with 14 bases between the two germline ends. The CDR3: CAWSPGTTMNTEAFF. The CDR3 bases are TGTGCCTGGAGCCCGGGGACAACTATGAACACTGAAGCTTTCTTT. Filled out from reference TRBV30 and TRBJ1-1, the complete variable domain reads SQTIHQWPATLVQPVGSPLSLECTVEGTSNPNLYWYRQAAGRGLQLLFYSVGIGQISSEVPQNLSASRPQDRQFILSSKKLLLSDSGFYLCAWSPGTTMNTEAFFGQGTRLTVV.

The chain has TRBV9 and TRBJ1-2; 8 bases line up with TRBD1. Germline V gene sequence: CDR1 SGDLS, CDR2 YYNGEE. V dropped 5 bases and J dropped 1; count of bases not matched to a gene: 4. CDR3 length equals 14 residues. CDR3 bases: TGTGCCAGCAGTCCAGGACAGGGTAACTATGGCTACACCTTC. Translated: CASSPGQGNYGYTF.

The gene calls are TRBV7-9 and TRBJ1-2, with D possibly matching TRBD1 (6 bases). Germline lookup yields CDR1 SEHNR and CDR2 FQNEAQ (reference sequence). V dropped 1 base and J dropped 8 bases, with 11 bases sitting between them. The CDR3 extends over 13 amino acids. CDR3 sequence: CASSLEPGTGYTF. CDR3 nucleotides: TGTGCCAGCAGCTTAGAACCAGGGACAGGCTACACCTTC.